The next 16 T cell receptor beta chains were all read from a single sample in a study of cytomegalovirus exposure and HLA in healthy donors (dated by TCRdb to about 2017). The library came from the immunoSEQ multiplex PCR assay. TCRdb took over this immuneACCESS table, retaining in-frame rearrangements with V and J assigned. Such tables are incomplete; in checked studies, under half of the missing clones stem from an unresolved V gene, and the remainder is unexplained. The sample table shows some 250,000 clones, and roughly 90% are seen once. Together, the top ten hold 0.35% to 0.45% of the sample. The sequenced sample consisted of PBMCs. The receptors here all came from a woman aged 18-29 years in good health and CMV-seronegative.

The chain recombines TRBV5-4 with TRBJ2-7; D may be TRBD2 (5 bases). This CDR3 is 14 amino acids long. V gave up 4 bases and J gave up 0 bases, with 11 bases separating them. The germline V gene has CDR1 SGHNT and CDR2 YYREEE (reference sequence). The CDR3 loop is CASSAGGPSYEQYV. CDR3 DNA: TGTGCCAGCAGCGCGGGCGGGCCCTCCTACGAGCAGTACGTC.

The rearrangement joins TRBV5-1 to TRBJ1-1; 7 nucleotides line up with TRBD1. This CDR3 contains 15 residues. J was trimmed by 0 bases and V by 5 bases; bases with no gene match: 7. Per the germline V gene, CDR1 is SGHRS and CDR2 is YFSETQ. The CDR3 nucleotides read TGCGCCAGCAGGGTGACAGGGATTATGAACACTGAAGCTTTCTTT. Translation gives CASRVTGIMNTEAFF.

The rearrangement joins TRBV27 to TRBJ2-3; TRBD2 agrees at 8 bases. Per the germline V gene, CDR1 is MNHEY and CDR2 is SMNVEV (reference sequence). After removal of 6 bases from V and 3 bases from J, the junction contained 8 bases not matched to a gene. The CDR3 extends over 15 amino acids. The CDR3 bases are TGTGCCAGCAGAATACTCGGGGGGGCGACAGATACGCAGTATTTT. Amino acids: CASRILGGATDTQYF.

This chain joins TRBV15 and TRBJ2-4; D is possibly TRBD2 (6 bases). V lost 0 bases to trimming and J lost 1 base, with 10 bases between them. This CDR3 region has 16 residues. Germline lookup yields CDR1 LNHNV and CDR2 YYDKDF (reference sequence). DNA of the CDR3: TGTGCCACCAGCAGAGATGTGGACTATGCCAAAAACATTCAGTACTTC. Amino acid sequence: CATSRDVDYAKNIQYF.

The chain joins TRBV27 to TRBJ1-6; D unresolved. The CDR3 consists of 18 residues. Trimming shortened V by 2 bases and J by 0 bases, and 14 bases separated the two germline ends. Looked up from germline, CDR1 is MNHEY and CDR2 is SMNVEV (reference sequence). The CDR3 protein is CASSLRRGLSSYNSPLHF. The CDR3 DNA is TGTGCCAGCAGTTTAAGGCGGGGTTTAAGCTCCTATAATTCACCCCTCCACTTT.

This clone was picked up a small number of times. The DNA for the CDR3 is TGTGCCTGGAGTGCGGGACATGATAACTATGGCTACACCTTC. Translated: CAWSAGHDNYGYTF. V is TRBV30 and J is TRBJ1-2; TRBD1 is a possible D gene (6 bases). The CDR3 loop spans 14 amino acids. CDR1 is GTSNPN and CDR2 is SVGIG in the germline V gene (reference sequence). V was shortened by 1 base and J by 1 base, with 10 bases between the two germline ends.

The J gene is TRBJ1-1, the V gene TRBV19; 7 positions agree with TRBD1. From germline, CDR1 is LNHDA and CDR2 SQIVND (reference sequence). The ends lost 4 bases at V and 1 base at J; junction bases unmatched: 9. This CDR3 region has 16 residues. CDR3 sequence reads: CASSNLPGQRNTEAFF. The CDR3 DNA follows: TGTGCCAGTAGTAACCTTCCGGGACAGCGGAACACTGAAGCTTTCTTT.

Here the CDR3 reads CASSFTYTDTQYF. CDR3 in DNA: TGCGCCAGCAGCTTTACCTACACAGATACGCAGTATTTT. The chain combines TRBV5-1 with TRBJ2-3; D is uncertain. The CDR3 runs to 13 residues. The germline V gene encodes CDR1 SGHRS and CDR2 YFSETQ. V lost 2 bases to trimming and J lost 2 bases, with 6 bases between them.

This chain links TRBV29-1 with TRBJ1-1; the D is unclear. V shed 5 bases and J shed 0 bases, with 10 bases lying between them. Germline CDR1 is SQVTM and CDR2 is ANQGSEA. This CDR3 is built from 13 residues. The CDR3 nucleotides read TGCAGCGTTTCCCGGGAAATGAACACTGAAGCTTTCTTT. This encodes CSVSREMNTEAFF.

This clone has more than one count but fewer than ten. The chain links TRBV21-1 to TRBJ2-7; whether TRBD1, the table's D call, matches the DNA was not checked. TRBV21-1 is listed as a pseudogene. The CDR3 contains 12 residues. Here the CDR3 reads CASSKDRYEQYV. In DNA, the CDR3 is TGTGCCAGCAGCAAAGACAGGTACGAGCAGTACGTC.

The chain has TRBV9 and TRBJ2-3, with 8 bases aligning to TRBD2. The CDR3 spans 16 residues. CDR1 SGDLS and CDR2 YYNGEE come from the germline V gene. V shed 4 bases, J shed 8 bases, and the junction held 15 bases outside the gene matches. CDR3 nucleotide sequence: TGTGCCAGCAGCTCATTTATCGGGGGGGGCCCCGTTACGCAGTATTTT. Translating gives CASSSFIGGGPVTQYF.

The sample holds one count of this clone. The J gene is TRBJ2-3, the V gene TRBV27; maybe TRBD1 (5 bases). Trimming removed 1 base at V and 3 bases at J, with 5 bases between. This CDR3 has 13 amino acids. Germline CDR1 and CDR2: MNHEY and SMNVEV (reference sequence). Here the CDR3 reads CASSLYRTDTQYF. The CDR3 nucleotides are TGTGCCAGCAGTTTATACAGGACAGATACGCAGTATTTT.

The gene calls are TRBV2 and TRBJ1-1, with a possible D match to TRBD1 (5 bases). The germline CDR1 and CDR2 sequences are SNHLY and FYNNEI. V lost 4 bases to trimming and J lost 1 base, with 7 bases between them. The CDR3 sequence is 13 residues long. CDR3 loop: CASSVGENTEAFF. In DNA form, the CDR3 reads TGTGCCAGCAGTGTAGGGGAGAACACTGAAGCTTTCTTT. The whole variable domain, remainder taken from reference TRBV2 and TRBJ1-1, is EPEVTQTPSHQVTQMGQEVILRCVPISNHLYFYWYRQILGQKVEFLVSFYNNEISEKSEIFDDQFSVERPDGSNFTLKIRSTKLEDSAMYFCASSVGENTEAFFGQGTRLTVV.

V and J are TRBV25-1 and TRBJ2-3, with 10 positions matching TRBD2. The germline V gene encodes CDR1 MGHDK and CDR2 SYGVNS. The CDR3 has 14 amino acids. After removal of 8 bases from V and 4 bases from J, the junction contained 6 bases not matched to a gene. The CDR3 here is CASGTGTSADTQYF. DNA for the CDR3: TGTGCCAGCGGTACCGGGACTAGCGCAGATACGCAGTATTTT.

V usage is TRBV6-6 and J usage is TRBJ2-1, with 10 bases matching TRBD1. Per the germline V gene, CDR1 is MNHNY and CDR2 is SVGAGI (reference sequence). The J segment lost 2 bases and the V segment lost 5 bases, leaving 6 bases of the junction unmatched. The CDR3 has 16 amino acids. CDR3 amino acids: CASSNYGTGAYNEQFF. As DNA, the CDR3 is TGTGCCAGCAGTAATTACGGGACAGGGGCCTACAATGAGCAGTTCTTC.

The chain combines TRBV6-5 with TRBJ2-5, with a possible D match to TRBD1 (5 bases). The CDR3 has 13 residues. With 6 bases removed from V and 1 base from J, the gap between germline ends came to 9 bases. CDR1 is MNHEY and CDR2 is SVGAGI in the germline V gene. This CDR3 reads CASRPTAQETQYF. CDR3 coding DNA: TGTGCCAGCAGGCCGACAGCCCAAGAGACCCAGTACTTC.